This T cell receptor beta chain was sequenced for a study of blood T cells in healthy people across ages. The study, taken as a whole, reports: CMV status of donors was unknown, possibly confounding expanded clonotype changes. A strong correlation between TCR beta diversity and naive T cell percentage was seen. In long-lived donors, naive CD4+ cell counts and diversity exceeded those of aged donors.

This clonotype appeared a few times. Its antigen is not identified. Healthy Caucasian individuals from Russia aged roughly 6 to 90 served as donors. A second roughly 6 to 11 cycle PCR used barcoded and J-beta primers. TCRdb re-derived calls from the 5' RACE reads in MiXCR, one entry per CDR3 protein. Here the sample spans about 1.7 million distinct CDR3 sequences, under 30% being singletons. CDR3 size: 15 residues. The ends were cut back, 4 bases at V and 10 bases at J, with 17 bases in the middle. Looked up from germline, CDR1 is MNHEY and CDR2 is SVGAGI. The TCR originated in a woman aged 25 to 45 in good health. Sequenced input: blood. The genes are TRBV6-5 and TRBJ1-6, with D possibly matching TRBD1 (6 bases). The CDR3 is CASSWGGSELSPLHF. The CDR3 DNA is TGTGCCAGCAGTTGGGGGGGCTCGGAGCTATCACCCCTCCACTTT.